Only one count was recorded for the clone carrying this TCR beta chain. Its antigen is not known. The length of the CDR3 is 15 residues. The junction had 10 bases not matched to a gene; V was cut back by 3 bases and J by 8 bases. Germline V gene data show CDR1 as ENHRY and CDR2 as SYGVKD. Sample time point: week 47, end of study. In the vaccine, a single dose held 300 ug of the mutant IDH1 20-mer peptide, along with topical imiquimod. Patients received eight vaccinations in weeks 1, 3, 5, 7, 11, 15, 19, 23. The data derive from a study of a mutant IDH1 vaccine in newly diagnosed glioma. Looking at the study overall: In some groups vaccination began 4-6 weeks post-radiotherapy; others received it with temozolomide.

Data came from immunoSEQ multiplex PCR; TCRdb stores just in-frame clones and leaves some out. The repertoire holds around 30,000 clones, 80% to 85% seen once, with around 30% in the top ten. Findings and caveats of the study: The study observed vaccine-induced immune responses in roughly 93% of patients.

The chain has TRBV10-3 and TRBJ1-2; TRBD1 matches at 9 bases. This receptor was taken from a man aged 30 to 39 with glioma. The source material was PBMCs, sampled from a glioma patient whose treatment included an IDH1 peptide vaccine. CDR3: CAISEKGQGGIGYTF. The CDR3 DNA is TGTGCCATCAGTGAAAAGGGACAGGGTGGGATCGGCTACACCTTC.